These 29 T cell receptor beta chains came from one sample sequenced in a study of shared clonotypes between healthy human individuals. Measured with immunoSEQ multiplex PCR; TCRdb has only the in-frame clones, and not every one. The sample has around 1,900,000 clones; roughly 95% are singletons. CD45RO negativity and positive selection for CCR7 defined naive CD8 cells, a population that excluded terminally differentiated effector memory CD45RA+ cells. Sequencing used naive CD8+ T cells from PBMCs. These receptors all come from a man aged 18-30 years in good health. Some clones in this sample may be carry-over from other donors' samples.

The J gene is TRBJ2-7, the V gene TRBV27; D possibly corresponds to TRBD2 (6 bases). Looked up from germline, CDR1 is MNHEY and CDR2 is SMNVEV (reference sequence). V was cut by 6 bases and J by 3 bases, with 27 bases left in between. The CDR3 totals 18 residues. The DNA for the CDR3 is TGTGCCAGCAGCCTAAATCCAGTGGTTGTGAAGGAGGGCTACGAGCAGTACTTC. Translation: CASSLNPVVVKEGYEQYF.

The gene calls are TRBV18 and TRBJ1-4; 9 bases fit TRBD1. Per germline, CDR1 KGHSH and CDR2 LQKENI. Trimming at V came to 8 bases and at J to 7 bases, leaving 8 bases not matched to a gene. The CDR3 runs to 14 residues. CDR3 sequence reads: CASQGGQGPEKLFF. Here the CDR3 DNA reads TGTGCCAGCCAGGGGGGACAGGGCCCTGAAAAACTGTTTTTT. Based on the CDR3 plus reference TRBV18 and TRBJ1-4, the full variable domain is NAGVMQNPRHLVRRRGQEARLRCSPMKGHSHVYWYRQLPEEGLKFMVYLQKENIIDESGMPKERFSAEFPKEGPSILRIQQVVRGDSAAYFCASQGGQGPEKLFFGSGTQLSVL.

The chain uses TRBV9 and TRBJ1-2; D might be TRBD1 (5 bases). The CDR3 has 15 amino acids. The germline gives CDR1 SGDLS, CDR2 YYNGEE. Trimming removed 6 bases from V and 3 bases from J, with 18 bases in between. The CDR3: CASTLRVDSYYGYTF. CDR3 in DNA: TGTGCCAGCACCCTAAGAGTCGACAGCTACTATGGCTACACCTTC.

This rearrangement joins TRBV28 to TRBJ1-1; the D gene is possibly TRBD1 (5 bases). Trimming took off 5 bases at V and 7 bases at J, with 8 bases between the two ends. The CDR3 totals 11 residues. Germline V gene sequence: CDR1 MDHEN, CDR2 SYDVKM. CDR3 coding DNA: TGTGCCAGCAGTGAACAGGTTGAAGCTTTCTTT. Amino acids: CASSEQVEAFF.

The chain combines TRBV7-9 with TRBJ1-4; no definite D call. CDR1 and CDR2 from the germline V gene are SEHNR and FQNEAQ (reference sequence). The CDR3 extends over 15 amino acids. Deletions cut 3 bases from V and 6 bases from J, with 14 bases between. CDR3 loop: CASSFDPESDEKLFF. CDR3 in DNA: TGTGCCAGCAGCTTCGACCCCGAGTCTGATGAAAAACTGTTTTTT.

The V and J genes are TRBV4-2 and TRBJ2-7, with 8 bases aligning to TRBD2. The CDR3 loop spans 14 amino acids. Germline V gene sequence: CDR1 LGHNA, CDR2 YNFKEQ. J lost 2 bases, V lost 4 bases, and 4 bases had no gene match. The CDR3 sequence is CASSPSGSPYEQYF. The DNA for the CDR3 is TGTGCCAGCAGCCCCAGCGGGAGCCCCTACGAGCAGTACTTC.

The gene calls are TRBV7-6 and TRBJ2-1; tentatively, D is TRBD2 (6 bases). Trimming removed 5 bases from V and 12 bases from J, with 17 bases in between. This CDR3 is built from 13 residues. Germline CDR1 and CDR2: SGHVS and FNYEAQ. The CDR3 DNA sequence: TGTGCCAGCAGCCCCAAGGGCGGGATCCCGCAGTTCTTC. Translated, it gives CASSPKGGIPQFF.

The rearrangement uses TRBV19 and TRBJ2-7; 8 nucleotides line up with TRBD2. The CDR3 has 16 residues. The V gene's germline CDR1 is LNHDA and CDR2 SQIVND (reference sequence). Unmatched junction bases numbered 10, after V lost 1 base and J lost 5 bases. The CDR3 loop reads CASSIAGSGSIDEQYF. Here the CDR3 DNA reads TGTGCCAGTAGTATAGCGGGAAGCGGGAGTATCGACGAGCAGTACTTC.

V is TRBV11-2 and J is TRBJ2-7; maybe TRBD2 (5 bases). With 5 bases removed from V and 4 bases from J, the gap between germline ends came to 21 bases. This CDR3 is built from 16 residues. Germline V gene data show CDR1 as SGHAT and CDR2 as FQNNGV. CDR3 region: CASSRKVVRVLYEQYF. CDR3 nucleotide sequence: TGTGCCAGCAGCAGAAAGGTTGTGAGGGTTTTGTACGAGCAGTACTTC.

With regard to this clone: At the DNA level, this CDR3 is encoded by other sequences in the same sample as well. The chain employs TRBV19 and TRBJ1-1; 7 nucleotides match TRBD1. The V and J ends lost 3 bases and 4 bases, in that order; junction bases with no gene match: 5. Germline CDR1 is LNHDA and CDR2 is SQIVND (reference sequence). CDR3 size: 14 residues. CDR3 amino acids: CASSIRQGSTEAFF. CDR3 DNA: TGTGCCAGTAGTATCCGACAGGGTTCCACTGAAGCTTTCTTT.

This chain uses TRBV2 with TRBJ2-5, with D tentatively TRBD2 (5 bases). The length of the CDR3 is 15 residues. Germline CDR1 is SNHLY and CDR2 is FYNNEI. V lost 4 bases and J lost 5, with 17 bases in between. CDR3 in amino acids: CASSGSGEVGETQYF. DNA for the CDR3: TGTGCCAGCAGTGGAAGCGGTGAAGTGGGGGAGACCCAGTACTTC.

CDR3 in amino acids: CASSLNGLNTGELFF. The CDR3 region has the DNA TGTGCCAGCAGCTTAAACGGGCTGAACACCGGGGAGCTGTTTTTT. The V and J genes are TRBV7-3 and TRBJ2-2; D is unclear. Germline V lookup: CDR1 SGHTA, CDR2 FQGTGA. There are 15 residues in the CDR3. V was shortened by 1 base and J by 1 base, with 7 bases between the two germline ends. Drawing the rest from reference TRBV7-3 and TRBJ2-2, the complete variable domain is GAGVSQTPSNKVTEKGKYVELRCDPISGHTALYWYRQSLGQGPEFLIYFQGTGAADDSGLPNDRFFAVRPEGSVSTLKIQRTERGDSAVYLCASSLNGLNTGELFFGEGSRLTVL.

This chain uses TRBV18 with TRBJ1-4; D unclear. Germline V lookup: CDR1 KGHSH, CDR2 LQKENI. This CDR3 region has 16 residues. Trimming took 3 bases from V and 5 from J, leaving 16 bases between them. The DNA for the CDR3 is TGTGCCAGCTCACCGGCCGTTGTAGGTCCAAATGAAAAACTGTTTTTT. This codes for CASSPAVVGPNEKLFF.

The chain recombines TRBV7-6 with TRBJ2-1; 8 bases align to TRBD2. After removal of 7 bases from V and 5 bases from J, the junction contained 13 bases not matched to a gene. The germline CDR1 and CDR2 sequences are SGHVS and FNYEAQ. The CDR3 has 16 residues. The CDR3 DNA follows: TGTGCCAGCACCGAGAGGGCTAGCGGGCTTCACAATGAGCAGTTCTTC. Translation gives CASTERASGLHNEQFF. The variable domain in full, completed from reference TRBV7-6 and TRBJ2-1, reads GAGVSQSPRYKVTKRGQDVALRCDPISGHVSLYWYRQALGQGPEFLTYFNYEAQQDKSGLPNDRFSAERPEGSISTLTIQRTEQRDSAMYRCASTERASGLHNEQFFGPGTRLTVL.

The rearrangement links TRBV7-9 to TRBJ2-5; 10 nucleotides align to TRBD1. The trim removed 0 bases at V and 5 bases at J, leaving 6 bases unmatched. This CDR3 comprises 16 residues. Per the germline V gene, CDR1 is SEHNR and CDR2 is FQNEAQ (reference sequence). Here the CDR3 reads CASSLAGTGAGETQYF. DNA for the CDR3: TGTGCCAGCAGCTTAGCCGGGACAGGGGCCGGGGAGACCCAGTACTTC.

The chain couples TRBV27 to TRBJ2-2; D might be TRBD2 (6 bases). Germline V gene lookup returns CDR1 MNHEY and CDR2 SMNVEV (reference sequence). With 2 bases removed from V and 5 bases from J, the gap between germline ends came to 12 bases. The CDR3 is 15 amino acids. As DNA, the CDR3 is TGTGCCAGCAGTTTAATGCGGGACCCAACCGGGGAGCTGTTTTTT. Translation gives CASSLMRDPTGELFF.

The genes are TRBV15 and TRBJ2-5; the D gene could be TRBD1 or TRBD2 (5 bases each). Germline lookup yields CDR1 LNHNV and CDR2 YYDKDF (reference sequence). Trimming stripped 3 bases from V and 2 bases from J, with 10 bases between. The CDR3 is 14 amino acids. As DNA, the CDR3 is TGTGCCACCAGCAGGGGGACGAGTCAAGAGACCCAGTACTTC. This sequence encodes CATSRGTSQETQYF.

The chain combines TRBV7-9 with TRBJ1-2; D perhaps matches TRBD1 (5 bases). This CDR3 is 16 amino acids long. Germline CDR1 SEHNR, CDR2 FQNEAQ (reference sequence). V lost 0 bases and J 7 bases, leaving 18 bases between the germline ends. The DNA of the CDR3 is TGTGCCAGCAGCTTAGCCATTTCCGAGGGGATAAGTGGCTACACCTTC. Translated: CASSLAISEGISGYTF.

This clone was seen a handful of times. This chain uses TRBV28 with TRBJ1-5; D is uncertain. The CDR3 is 14 residues long. V gave up 5 bases and J gave up 4 bases, with 12 bases separating them. Germline values: CDR1 MDHEN, CDR2 SYDVKM. CDR3: CASSLDHRNQPQHF. The CDR3 bases are TGTGCCAGCAGTCTAGACCACAGAAATCAGCCCCAGCATTTT.

Here the CDR3 reads CASSLRGPGEGSVKNIQYF. In nucleotides, the CDR3 is TGTGCCAGCAGTTTAAGGGGCCCTGGGGAGGGTTCCGTCAAAAACATTCAGTACTTC. The V gene is TRBV27, the J gene TRBJ2-4, with TRBD2 identical over 7 bases. This CDR3 has 19 residues. CDR1 is MNHEY, CDR2 SMNVEV, per germline (reference sequence). After removal of 2 bases from V and 3 bases from J, the junction contained 16 bases not matched to a gene.

Details on this clone: Other DNA sequences from this sample encode an identical CDR3 as well. This rearrangement joins TRBV4-1 to TRBJ2-7, with TRBD2 identical over 12 bases. The J segment lost 4 bases and the V segment lost 6 bases, leaving 7 bases of the junction unmatched. The CDR3 is made up of 15 amino acids. CDR1 is MGHRA and CDR2 is YSYEKL in the germline V gene. The CDR3 here is CASSPRLAGVYEQYF. CDR3 DNA sequence: TGCGCCAGCAGTCCGAGACTAGCGGGAGTGTACGAGCAGTACTTC.

The rearrangement links TRBV4-2 to TRBJ2-7; the D is unclear. The V end lost 5 bases, the J end lost 2 bases, and 7 bases lay between the germline ends. Germline CDR1 reads LGHNA; CDR2 reads YNFKEQ. The length of the CDR3 is 12 residues. The CDR3 DNA follows: TGTGCCAGCAGCTCCAATGCCTACGAGCAGTACTTC. Protein: CASSSNAYEQYF.

Of note for this clone: Within the sample, other DNA sequences also encode this same CDR3. The chain has TRBV27 and TRBJ2-7; D remains ambiguous. Per germline, CDR1 MNHEY and CDR2 SMNVEV (reference sequence). The length of the CDR3 is 14 residues. The V end lost 2 bases, the J end lost 0 bases, and 8 bases lay between the germline ends. CDR3 coding DNA: TGTGCCAGCAGTTTAAGGGTAGGCTCCTACGAGCAGTACTTC. Amino acid sequence: CASSLRVGSYEQYF.

As concerns this clone: This sample also contains other DNA sequences that code for the same CDR3. This chain uses TRBV27 with TRBJ2-7; the match to TRBD2 covers 10 bases. This CDR3 has 15 residues. CDR1 MNHEY and CDR2 SMNVEV come from the germline V gene (reference sequence). With V trimmed by 6 bases and J by 1 base, 6 bases remained unmatched. The CDR3 spells CASSLAGGPSYEQYF. The CDR3 nucleotides read TGTGCCAGCAGCTTAGCGGGAGGACCATCCTACGAGCAGTACTTC.

This clone was observed a single time. The chain is built from TRBV28 and TRBJ2-4, with 7 positions matching TRBD2. The CDR3 loop spans 17 amino acids. With 5 bases clipped from V and 8 bases from J, the junction kept 18 bases outside the gene matches. Germline values: CDR1 MDHEN, CDR2 SYDVKM. CDR3 coding DNA: TGTGCCAGCAGTATTCGCACCATAAGGGGCGGGGGAGACATTCAGTACTTC. It specifies CASSIRTIRGGGDIQYF.

V gene TRBV7-9 combines with J gene TRBJ1-2; a weak D match, TRBD1 (5 bases). Looked up from germline, CDR1 is SEHNR and CDR2 is FQNEAQ (reference sequence). V dropped 4 bases and J dropped 7 bases, with 10 bases sitting between them. The CDR3 has 12 residues. As DNA, the CDR3 is TGTGCCAGCAGCTCTGGGGCGGGTGGCTACACCTTC. Its protein is CASSSGAGGYTF.

The genes are TRBV25-1 and TRBJ2-1, with a tentative D call TRBD2 (6 bases). CDR1 and CDR2 (germline): MGHDK, SYGVNS. V lost 1 base and J lost 9, with 13 bases in between. CDR3 length: 14 residues. The CDR3 coding sequence is TGTGCCAGCAGTGAATGGAGGGGTCATGGTGAGCAGTTCTTC. It specifies CASSEWRGHGEQFF.

The V call is TRBV6-5, the J call TRBJ2-5; tentatively, D is TRBD2 (7 bases). V lost 6 bases to trimming and J lost 5 bases, with 19 bases between them. This CDR3 comprises 15 residues. Germline lookup yields CDR1 MNHEY and CDR2 SVGAGI. The CDR3 DNA reads TGTGCCAGCAGGCCCAATCGGGGGGCCGGGGAGACCCAGTACTTC. Its translation: CASRPNRGAGETQYF.

V and J are TRBV19 and TRBJ2-1; TRBD2 agrees at 7 bases. Germline trimming cut 2 bases from V and 3 bases from J; bases unmatched to any gene: 4. The CDR3 runs 15 residues. CDR1 and CDR2 (germline): LNHDA, SQIVND (reference sequence). CDR3 sequence: CASSISSGNYNEQFF. DNA for the CDR3: TGTGCCAGTAGTATATCGAGCGGGAACTACAATGAGCAGTTCTTC.